The 31 T cell receptor beta chains presented below share a single source sample, sequenced in a study. TCRdb called the 5' RACE reads again in MiXCR, with one record for every CDR3 protein. The table has fewer than 12,000 distinct CDR3 sequences, about a sixth seen once. Tregs were sorted as CD4+CD25+CD127-/low cells. Source material: Tregs sorted from a lymph node. The receptors shown here come from a female donor with breast cancer.

To note about this clonotype: A much larger clone differs by one base, so this may be a read error. This sequence joins TRBV7-3 and TRBJ2-6; D not certain. The germline V gene has CDR1 SGHTA and CDR2 FQGTGA. The CDR3 extends over 14 amino acids. CDR3 protein: CASGLTSGANVLTF. DNA of the CDR3: TGTGCCAGCGGCTTAACATCTGGGGCCAACGTCCTGACTTTC.

This clonotype has at least ten counts. The rearrangement links TRBV7-2 to TRBJ2-2; D may be TRBD1 (7 bases). Trimming took 4 bases from V and 4 from J, leaving 10 bases between them. CDR1 SGHTA and CDR2 FQGNSA come from the germline V gene. This CDR3 has 14 residues. The CDR3 nucleotides are TGTGCCAGCAGCTATCAGGGGGGCACCGGGGAGCTGTTTTTT. This sequence encodes CASSYQGGTGELFF.

This clonotype qualifies as medium-sized. The genes are TRBV28 and TRBJ1-2, with D perhaps TRBD1 (5 bases). The CDR3 totals 12 residues. The V end lost 6 bases, the J end lost 8 bases, and 13 bases lay between the germline ends. The germline CDR1 and CDR2 sequences are MDHEN and SYDVKM. The CDR3 nucleotides are TGTGCCAGCAGCCGGGACCCGAAAGGCTACACCTTC. Amino acids: CASSRDPKGYTF.

This clonotype is judged medium-sized. The gene calls are TRBV7-3 and TRBJ2-1; no clear D. The CDR3 has 12 amino acids. V was shortened by 5 bases and J by 9 bases, with 11 bases between the two germline ends. Germline V gene data show CDR1 as SGHTA and CDR2 as FQGTGA. Written as DNA, the CDR3 is TGTGCCAGCAGCGTCAGCTTGGGTGAGCAGTTCTTC. It encodes CASSVSLGEQFF.

This clonotype was detected only a few times. This sequence joins TRBV6-4 and TRBJ1-5; possible D gene TRBD1, 5 bases. V was trimmed by 6 bases and J by 7 bases, leaving 13 bases between them. Germline V gives CDR1 MRHNA, CDR2 SNTAGT. The CDR3 spans 13 residues. CDR3 DNA: TGTGCCAGCAGAACCAGGGTCTGGCAGCCCCAGCATTTT. The encoded protein is CASRTRVWQPQHF.

The rearrangement joins TRBV7-3 to TRBJ2-7; no firm D call. Germline loops: CDR1 SGHTA, CDR2 FQGTGA. V was pared by 5 bases and J by 2 bases, with 13 bases between. This CDR3 comprises 14 residues. The CDR3 DNA reads TGTGCCAGCAGCCGGACGGCCGGCCCCTACGAGCAGTACTTC. Protein product: CASSRTAGPYEQYF. The whole variable domain, remainder taken from reference TRBV7-3 and TRBJ2-7, is GAGVSQTPSNKVTEKGKYVELRCDPISGHTALYWYRQSLGQGPEFLIYFQGTGAADDSGLPNDRFFAVRPEGSVSTLKIQRTERGDSAVYLCASSRTAGPYEQYFGPGTRLTVT.

This clonotype was found many times. The chain is built from TRBV7-9 and TRBJ1-2; tentative D call: TRBD1 (5 bases). Germline-derived CDR1 and CDR2 are SEHNR and FQNEAQ (reference sequence). The CDR3 is 15 amino acids. V lost 1 base and J 1 base, leaving 10 bases between the germline ends. DNA for the CDR3: TGTGCCAGCAGCTTAGAGGGGAGTGATAACTATGGCTACACCTTC. Its translation is CASSLEGSDNYGYTF.

In regard to this clonotype: Since a much larger clone is just one base distant, this may be a read error. V is TRBV27 and J is TRBJ2-1; D may be TRBD1 (5 bases). This CDR3 region has 13 residues. The germline V gene encodes CDR1 MNHEY and CDR2 SMNVEV (reference sequence). DNA of the CDR3: TGTACCGTAGGGGATCCCCCCTACGATGAGCAGTTCTTC. Translated: CTVGDPPYDEQFF.

This clonotype was counted a few times. The chain links TRBV11-3 to TRBJ1-4; D unclear. V was clipped by 3 bases and J by 0 bases, with 8 bases between them. Germline loops: CDR1 SGHNT, CDR2 YENEEA. This CDR3 contains 15 residues. For the CDR3, the DNA is TGTGCCAGCAGCTTCACTAGGGCAACTAATGAAAAACTGTTTTTT. It translates to CASSFTRATNEKLFF.

Many counts were recorded for this clonotype. V is TRBV12-3 or TRBV12-4 and J is TRBJ2-1; the match to TRBD1 covers 11 bases. The V segment lost 7 bases and the J segment 6 bases; nucleotides outside the gene matches: 8. The length of the CDR3 is 15 residues. CDR3: CASNTWDRGGNEQFF. In DNA form, the CDR3 reads TGTGCCAGCAACACCTGGGACAGGGGGGGCAATGAGCAGTTCTTC.

This clonotype is classed as medium-sized. The genes are TRBV5-1 and TRBJ1-2, with a tentative D call TRBD1 (6 bases). The germline V and J ends were trimmed by 0 bases and 3 bases, with 18 bases remaining between them. CDR3 size: 17 residues. From germline, CDR1 is SGHRS and CDR2 YFSETQ. CDR3 sequence: CASSLGNSGAVYYGYTF. DNA for the CDR3: TGCGCCAGCAGCTTGGGTAACTCAGGGGCAGTATACTATGGCTACACCTTC.

This clonotype occurred a few times. This could be a read error, since a much larger clone is one nucleotide away. The chain has TRBV6-1 and TRBJ2-5, with TRBD1 as a possible D gene (7 bases). Germline CDR1 MNHNS, CDR2 SASEGT. V was clipped by 6 bases and J by 0 bases, with 14 bases between them. The CDR3 loop spans 15 amino acids. The CDR3 spells CASREAGQYQETQYF. The CDR3 bases are TGTGCCAGCAGGGAGGCGGGACAGTACCAAGAGACCCAGTACTTC.

This clonotype has at least ten counts. The chain links TRBV20-1 to TRBJ1-2, with 9 bases aligning to TRBD1. Germline loops: CDR1 DFQATT, CDR2 SNEGSKA (reference sequence). The CDR3 consists of 14 residues. The ends lost 5 bases at V and 2 bases at J; junction bases unmatched: 6. CDR3 loop: CSAVNRGLNYGYTF. The CDR3 nucleotides read TGCAGTGCTGTAAACAGGGGGCTAAACTATGGCTACACCTTC.

Comments on this clonotype: It may be a read error: a sequence one base away is much more abundant. The V and J genes are TRBV5-1 and TRBJ2-2, with D possibly being TRBD1 (6 bases). This CDR3 has 14 residues. The germline V gene encodes CDR1 SGHRS and CDR2 YFSETQ. Written as DNA, the CDR3 is TGCGCCGGCAGCCAGGGGTCCGAGGCCGGGGAGCTGTTTTTT. Translated, it gives CAGSQGSEAGELFF. Together with reference TRBV5-1 and TRBJ2-2, the CDR3 gives the full variable domain: KAGVTQTPRYLIKTRGQQVTLSCSPISGHRSVSWYQQTPGQGLQFLFEYFSETQRNKGNFPGRFSGRQFSNSRSEMNVSTLELGDSALYLCAGSQGSEAGELFFGEGSRLTVL.

This clonotype was seen a handful of times. This may be a read error: a much more frequent sequence differs by one nucleotide. This chain joins TRBV5-6 and TRBJ2-3; D remains unclear. The germline CDR1 and CDR2 sequences are SGHDT and YYEEEE. This CDR3 is built from 14 residues. Between the trimmed V and J ends, which lost 4 bases and 4 bases, there was a span of 13 bases. The CDR3 sequence: CASSPIRTADTQYF. CDR3 in DNA: TGTGCCAGCAGCCCCATCCGAACGGCAGATACGCAGTATTTT.

Comments on this clonotype: This could be a read error, since a much larger clone is one nucleotide away. The rearrangement joins TRBV27 to TRBJ2-1; 10 bases line up with TRBD2. The V segment lost 5 bases and the J segment 6 bases; nucleotides outside the gene matches: 10. The CDR3 has 16 residues. Germline V gene lookup returns CDR1 MNHEY and CDR2 SMNVEV (reference sequence). The CDR3 coding sequence is TGTGCCAGCAGTCCCCGATCTAGCGGGAGTATCAATGAGCAGTTCTTC. It encodes CASSPRSSGSINEQFF.

This clonotype was observed at least ten times. The chain carries TRBV7-6 and TRBJ1-2, with D maybe TRBD1 (6 bases). Germline values: CDR1 SGHVS, CDR2 FNYEAQ. V lost 2 bases to trimming and J lost 4 bases, with 11 bases between them. The CDR3 spans 14 residues. This chain's CDR3 is CASSLNRVGYGYTF. In DNA form, the CDR3 reads TGTGCCAGCAGCTTAAACAGGGTGGGCTATGGCTACACCTTC.

This clonotype is deemed medium-sized. The chain joins TRBV5-1 to TRBJ2-7; a weak D match, TRBD1 (6 bases). Trimming removed 0 bases at V and 6 bases at J, with 10 bases between. This CDR3 has 13 residues. CDR1 SGHRS and CDR2 YFSETQ come from the germline V gene. The CDR3 sequence is CASSLETGGEQYF. The CDR3 bases are TGCGCCAGCAGCTTGGAGACAGGCGGCGAGCAGTACTTC.

This clonotype is medium-sized in the sample. The genes are TRBV6-6 and TRBJ1-1; the D gene is possibly TRBD1 (5 bases). Trimming cost V 6 bases and J 0 bases, with 11 bases left between them. The CDR3 has 14 residues. Germline lookup yields CDR1 MNHNY and CDR2 SVGAGI (reference sequence). The DNA of the CDR3 is TGTGCCAGCAGGGCCGGGGGGATGAACACTGAAGCTTTCTTT. It translates to CASRAGGMNTEAFF.

This clonotype has a handful of counts. This chain uses TRBV12-3 or TRBV12-4 with TRBJ2-5, with no clear D. The CDR3 runs 10 residues. V shed 5 bases and J shed 5 bases, with 3 bases lying between them. Here the CDR3 DNA reads TGTGCCAGCAGTAAGGAGACCCAGTACTTC. Encoded protein: CASSKETQYF.

This clonotype has at least ten counts. This rearrangement joins TRBV20-1 to TRBJ1-1; 11 bases map to TRBD1. Germline CDR1 DFQATT, CDR2 SNEGSKA (reference sequence). Trimming at V came to 3 bases and at J to 3 bases, leaving 9 bases not matched to a gene. The CDR3 runs 16 residues. Here the CDR3 reads CSASNGQGQGDTEAFF. Written as DNA, the CDR3 is TGCAGTGCTAGTAACGGACAGGGACAGGGGGACACTGAAGCTTTCTTT.

This clonotype is labeled medium-sized (0.01 to 0.1%). The chain is built from TRBV6-5 and TRBJ1-1; possibly TRBD1 for D (6 bases). Per germline, CDR1 MNHEY and CDR2 SVGAGI. Deletions cut 0 bases from V and 5 bases from J, with 7 bases between. CDR3 size: 13 residues. The CDR3 sequence is CASSYSQGTEAFF. The CDR3 DNA follows: TGTGCCAGCAGTTACTCGCAGGGGACTGAAGCTTTCTTT.

This clonotype was seen ten or more times. The V and J genes are TRBV7-9 and TRBJ1-2; no clear D. The CDR3 has 12 amino acids. The V and J ends lost 1 base and 7 bases respectively, with 7 bases between them. Germline assignment: CDR1 SEHNR and CDR2 FQNEAQ (reference sequence). CDR3: CASSLEWGGYTF. CDR3 nucleotides: TGTGCCAGCAGCTTAGAATGGGGTGGCTACACCTTC.

This clonotype is labeled as medium-sized. The chain carries TRBV4-1 and TRBJ1-3, with a weak D call TRBD1 (5 bases). V gave up 1 base and J gave up 0 bases, with 7 bases separating them. Germline assignment: CDR1 MGHRA and CDR2 YSYEKL. There are 15 residues in the CDR3. The CDR3 DNA sequence: TGCGCCAGCAGCCAAGGGACACTCTCTGGAAACACCATATATTTT. This encodes CASSQGTLSGNTIYF.

This clonotype is classed as medium-sized (0.01 to 0.1%). The CDR3 sequence is CASSGRPGGETQYF. CDR3 sequence (DNA): TGCGCCAGCAGCGGCCGACCGGGCGGGGAGACCCAGTACTTC. The chain carries TRBV5-1 and TRBJ2-5, with a weak D call TRBD2 (5 bases). V shed 4 bases and J shed 5 bases, with 15 bases lying between them. The CDR3 extends over 14 amino acids. From germline, CDR1 is SGHRS and CDR2 YFSETQ.

This clonotype was observed a single time. A much larger clone differs from this one at a single base, so this may be a read error. This chain joins TRBV7-9 and TRBJ1-4, with unresolved D. Germline V gene lookup returns CDR1 SEHNR and CDR2 FQNEAQ (reference sequence). The length of the CDR3 is 16 residues. The CDR3 loop reads CASSLMNGRTNEKLSF. The DNA of the CDR3 is TGTGCCAGCAGCTTAATGAACGGACGGACTAATGAAAAACTGTCTTTT.

This clonotype counts as medium-sized. J is TRBJ1-3 and V is TRBV20-1, with D possibly matching TRBD1 (5 bases). V shed 7 bases and J shed 4 bases, with 17 bases lying between them. Germline loops: CDR1 DFQATT, CDR2 SNEGSKA (reference sequence). The CDR3 runs 14 residues. CDR3 nucleotide sequence: TGCAGTGTAGGGGACGCCCTCGAAGGAAACACCATATATTTT. Translation: CSVGDALEGNTIYF.

This clonotype occurred many times. The V gene is TRBV7-2, the J gene TRBJ1-5; 7 positions match TRBD1. The CDR3 totals 14 residues. With V trimmed by 4 bases and J by 3 bases, 3 bases remained unmatched. Germline V lookup: CDR1 SGHTA, CDR2 FQGNSA. The CDR3 region has the DNA TGTGCCAGCAGCTGGAGGGGGCCCAATCAGCCCCAGCATTTT. This encodes CASSWRGPNQPQHF. Together with reference TRBV7-2 and TRBJ1-5, the CDR3 gives the full variable domain: GAGVSQSPSNKVTEKGKDVELRCDPISGHTALYWYRQSLGQGLEFLIYFQGNSAPDKSGLPSDRFSAERTGGSVSTLTIQRTQQEDSAVYLCASSWRGPNQPQHFGDGTRLSIL.

As to this clonotype: One end of the junction does not line up with germline, which may come from a read error. The rearrangement links TRBV29-1 to TRBJ2-2; D not certain. The CDR3 is made up of 14 amino acids. CDR1 SQVTM and CDR2 ANQGSEA come from the germline V gene. The CDR3 sequence is CSVRAPANPGELFF. DNA for the CDR3: TGCAGCGTCCGGGCCCCCGCGAACCCCGGGGAGCTGTTTTTT.

V usage is TRBV5-1 and J usage is TRBJ2-3; TRBD1 matches 10 bases. The J call is in doubt because the DNA end fits TRBJ1-5 better. CDR1 is SGHRS and CDR2 is YFSETQ in the germline V gene. The CDR3 runs to 14 residues. The CDR3 sequence is CASSLTGGSDTQHF. Written as DNA, the CDR3 is TGCGCCAGCAGCCTGACAGGGGGCAGTGATACGCAGCATTTT.

This clonotype has at least ten counts. The chain uses TRBV5-1 and TRBJ2-1; 8 positions agree with TRBD1. Losses at the gene ends were 3 bases for V and 6 bases for J; bases not matched to a gene: 11. The CDR3 covers 16 residues. Germline CDR1 reads SGHRS; CDR2 reads YFSETQ. CDR3 loop: CASSSYYRGSPNEQFF. CDR3 DNA sequence: TGCGCCAGCAGCTCCTACTACAGGGGGTCCCCCAATGAGCAGTTCTTC.